A single sample is the source of the 10 T cell receptor beta chains below, sequenced in a study of CD8 T cells in Susac syndrome. Reverse transcription of roughly 0.5 to 1 ug RNA was carried out with random hexamers. TCRdb reprocessed the immunoSEQ multiplex PCR reads via MiXCR and lists one record per CDR3 protein. The table records approximately 190,000 distinct CDR3 sequences, 95% of them present only once. Sequencing input: CD4+ T cells from PBMCs. The receptors stem from a human donor with Susac syndrome.

This clonotype was counted a single time. The V gene is TRBV18, the J gene TRBJ2-7, with 10 bases that match TRBD1. From germline, CDR1 is KGHSH and CDR2 LQKENI. The V segment lost 5 bases and the J segment 3 bases; nucleotides outside the gene matches: 4. The length of the CDR3 is 14 residues. The CDR3 loop reads CASSERTGGYEQYF. CDR3 DNA sequence: TGTGCCAGCTCAGAGAGGACAGGGGGCTACGAGCAGTACTTC.

The V gene is TRBV20-1, the J gene TRBJ2-1; 12 nucleotides align to TRBD1. The CDR3 is 16 residues long. V gave up 0 bases and J gave up 3 bases; unmatched junction bases: 3. Per germline, CDR1 DFQATT and CDR2 SNEGSKA (reference sequence). CDR3: CSARDGTGGDYNEQFF. CDR3 sequence (DNA): TGCAGTGCTAGAGATGGGACAGGGGGCGACTACAATGAGCAGTTCTTC.

The V and J genes are TRBV12-3 or TRBV12-4 and TRBJ2-2; 9 bases are shared with TRBD2. This CDR3 is 15 amino acids long. After removal of 8 bases from V and 4 bases from J, the junction contained 8 bases not matched to a gene. CDR3 DNA: TGTGCCAGCGAGGGGCGGGGGGGCGGCACCGGGGAGCTGTTTTTT. Protein product: CASEGRGGGTGELFF.

The rearrangement uses TRBV20-1 and TRBJ2-2; 8 nucleotides agree with TRBD2. Germline CDR1 and CDR2: DFQATT and SNEGSKA (reference sequence). V lost 2 bases to trimming and J lost 4 bases; unmatched junction nucleotides: 0. The CDR3 has 13 amino acids. CDR3 in DNA: TGCAGTGCTAGACGGGGGGGCACCGGGGAGCTGTTTTTT. As protein: CSARRGGTGELFF.

This rearrangement joins TRBV30 to TRBJ2-1, with a tentative D call TRBD1 (7 bases). This CDR3 has 13 amino acids. V lost 3 bases to trimming and J lost 6 bases, with 12 bases between them. Germline V gene data show CDR1 as GTSNPN and CDR2 as SVGIG (reference sequence). The CDR3 region is CAWSQGGGNEQFF. CDR3 nucleotides: TGTGCCTGGAGCCAGGGGGGCGGCAATGAGCAGTTCTTC.

The chain links TRBV30 to TRBJ2-7; TRBD2 might be the D (7 bases). The CDR3 is made up of 12 amino acids. Germline CDR1 and CDR2: GTSNPN and SVGIG (reference sequence). The ends were cut back, 3 bases at V and 5 bases at J, with 11 bases in the middle. The CDR3 here is CAWSRGGHEQYF. The CDR3, as DNA: TGTGCCTGGAGCAGGGGAGGGCACGAGCAGTACTTC.

The chain is built from TRBV7-6 and TRBJ1-1; TRBD1 aligns across 7 bases. The CDR3 totals 14 residues. After removal of 4 bases from V and 0 bases from J, the junction contained 2 bases not matched to a gene. Germline V gene data show CDR1 as SGHVS and CDR2 as FNYEAQ. The CDR3 sequence: CASSSTGLNTEAFF. CDR3 bases: TGTGCCAGCAGCTCGACAGGGCTGAACACTGAAGCTTTCTTT.

Only one count was recorded for this clonotype. For the CDR3, the DNA is TGTGCCAGCAGTTCTAGCGGGGGGGCATGGCAAGAGACCCAGTACTTC. Its translation: CASSSSGGAWQETQYF. The genes are TRBV7-2 and TRBJ2-5, with 12 bases fitting TRBD2. This CDR3 has 16 residues. Germline V gene data show CDR1 as SGHTA and CDR2 as FQGNSA. With 6 bases clipped from V and 2 bases from J, the junction kept 7 bases outside the gene matches. The full variable domain, in which reference TRBV7-2 and TRBJ2-5 provide the parts outside the CDR3, is GAGVSQSPSNKVTEKGKDVELRCDPISGHTALYWYRQSLGQGLEFLIYFQGNSAPDKSGLPSDRFSAERTGGSVSTLTIQRTQQEDSAVYLCASSSSGGAWQETQYFGPGTRLLVL.

The V gene is TRBV7-2, the J gene TRBJ1-2, with D possibly matching TRBD1 (6 bases). V lost 2 bases and J 6 bases, leaving 13 bases between the germline ends. The CDR3 length is 14 residues. The germline CDR1 and CDR2 sequences are SGHTA and FQGNSA. This chain's CDR3 is CASSLSQGMNGYTF. The DNA of the CDR3 is TGTGCCAGCAGCTTATCACAGGGTATGAATGGCTACACCTTC.

As DNA, the CDR3 is TGCAGCGTTGGAACACGCTATGGCTACACCTTC. Translation gives CSVGTRYGYTF. J is TRBJ1-2 and V is TRBV29-1; the D is unclear. The CDR3 is made up of 11 amino acids. With 4 bases removed from V and 4 bases from J, the gap between germline ends came to 7 bases. Per germline, CDR1 SQVTM and CDR2 ANQGSEA.